The 27 T cell receptor beta chains below were found in one sample sequenced in a study of vaccination effects on CD4 cells after COVID-19. Antigen-specific CD4+ T cells were first expanded with viral peptide pools by the ViraFEST assay and only then sequenced. Culturing for roughly 9 days preceded CD4+ T cell isolation. Convalescent patients had PCR-confirmed SARS-CoV-2 infection between March and December 2020. Generated by immunoSEQ multiplex PCR, the TCRdb table keeps only in-frame clones and is missing some. The data show around 23,000 clones, more than 60% seen once. These receptors are not linked to any known antigen. Sequences were derived from CD4+ T cells from PBMCs cultured with a peptide pool, sampled before COVID-19 vaccination. These receptors were taken from a human donor who had a prior SARS-CoV-2 infection.

V usage is TRBV13 and J usage is TRBJ2-4, with TRBD2 identical over 9 bases. Trimming at V came to 5 bases and at J to 8 bases, leaving 13 bases not matched to a gene. Germline V gene sequence: CDR1 PRHDT, CDR2 FYEKMQ (reference sequence). The CDR3 is 16 residues long. In nucleotides, the CDR3 is TGTGCCAGCAGCCAAACGGTAGCGGGAGTGGGGGACATTCAGTACTTC. Protein: CASSQTVAGVGDIQYF.

The rearrangement links TRBV2 to TRBJ2-1; 9 bases align to TRBD1. This CDR3 is 15 amino acids long. V shed 3 bases and J 6 bases; nucleotides not matched to a gene: 6. Germline CDR1 SNHLY, CDR2 FYNNEI. The CDR3 DNA sequence: TGTGCCAGCAGTGAGGACAGGGGATTTCTCAATGAGCAGTTCTTC. Residues: CASSEDRGFLNEQFF.

The rearrangement links TRBV21-1 to TRBJ2-3; TRBD2 reflects the table's D call only, with no check against the DNA. TRBV21-1 is reported as a pseudogene. The CDR3 runs 14 residues. CDR3 region: CASQPRPPADTQYF. The CDR3 DNA is TGTGCCAGCCAACCGCGGCCACCCGCAGATACGCAGTATTTT.

The chain couples TRBV25-1 to TRBJ1-1; D possibly corresponds to TRBD1 (5 bases). Germline CDR1 is MGHDK and CDR2 is SYGVNS. The V end was cut by 1 base, the J end by 1 base, with 13 bases between. The CDR3 is made up of 16 amino acids. For the CDR3, the DNA is TGTGCCAGCAGTGAATTGGGGGAGGGACCGAACACTGAAGCTTTCTTT. This gives the protein CASSELGEGPNTEAFF.

V is TRBV7-2 and J is TRBJ1-5; D ambiguous. V was pared by 1 base and J by 3 bases, with 7 bases between. Germline V gives CDR1 SGHTA, CDR2 FQGNSA. CDR3 length equals 14 residues. CDR3 sequence (DNA): TGTGCCAGCAGCTTAGAGCCGATCAATCAGCCCCAGCATTTT. Protein: CASSLEPINQPQHF.

CDR3 sequence: CASSRIYFRETQYF. In DNA form, the CDR3 reads TGTGCCAGCTCGCGCATCTATTTTAGAGAGACCCAGTACTTC. This sequence joins TRBV18 and TRBJ2-5; no clear D gene. Germline V lookup: CDR1 KGHSH, CDR2 LQKENI. The CDR3 covers 14 residues. V was trimmed by 6 bases and J by 4 bases, leaving 15 bases between them.

This clone was observed once. CDR3 in DNA: TGTGCCAGCAGCGCCAGGGCAGGGGCTTATAATTCACCCCTCCACTTT. This gives the protein CASSARAGAYNSPLHF. This sequence joins TRBV9 and TRBJ1-6; D possibly corresponds to TRBD1 (6 bases). Germline V gene data show CDR1 as SGDLS and CDR2 as YYNGEE. This CDR3 spans 16 amino acids. Deletions cut 3 bases from V and 4 bases from J, with 14 bases between.

The sample holds one count of this clone. The V call is TRBV10-3, the J call TRBJ2-1, with 8 bases fitting TRBD1. V lost 10 bases to trimming and J lost 13 bases; unmatched junction nucleotides: 6. The germline gives CDR1 ENHRY, CDR2 SYGVKD. This CDR3 spans 10 amino acids. CDR3 nucleotides: TGTGCCAGCGGACAGGGTGGACAGTTCTTC. Protein product: CASGQGGQFF.

This chain uses TRBV20-1 with TRBJ2-1; no reliable D call. V lost 5 bases, J lost 7 bases, and 6 bases lay in between. The CDR3 consists of 10 residues. Germline CDR1 reads DFQATT; CDR2 reads SNEGSKA (reference sequence). The CDR3 reads CSAWGNEQFF. The CDR3 region has the DNA TGCAGTGCTTGGGGTAATGAGCAGTTCTTC.

The rearrangement links TRBV4-1 to TRBJ2-3; D uncertain. Germline lookup yields CDR1 MGHRA and CDR2 YSYEKL. Trimming cost V 4 bases and J 3 bases, with 14 bases left between them. The CDR3 is 15 amino acids. Here the CDR3 DNA reads TGCGCCAGCAGCCTACAAGCCTACGGAACAGATACGCAGTATTTT. Protein: CASSLQAYGTDTQYF.

The chain has TRBV7-2 and TRBJ1-2; tentative D call: TRBD1 (6 bases). The germline gives CDR1 SGHTA, CDR2 FQGNSA. V shed 0 bases and J shed 3 bases, with 11 bases lying between them. The CDR3 runs to 15 residues. In DNA, the CDR3 is TGTGCCAGCAGCTTAGCGACAGGACACTACTATGGCTACACCTTC. Amino acids: CASSLATGHYYGYTF.

The V and J genes are TRBV4-2 and TRBJ1-1; weak D call: TRBD1 (5 bases). Germline values: CDR1 LGHNA, CDR2 YNFKEQ. Trimming pared 4 bases from V and 4 bases from J, leaving 19 bases between. The CDR3 loop spans 16 amino acids. The CDR3 nucleotides are TGTGCCAGCAGCCCTATACAGGTGAGGGCGGCCACTGAAGCTTTCTTT. Its protein product is CASSPIQVRAATEAFF.

In this sample, this clone turned up a few times. The V gene is TRBV7-3, the J gene TRBJ2-2; D unclear. This CDR3 comprises 14 residues. V lost 4 bases and J lost 6, with 12 bases in between. Germline lookup yields CDR1 SGHTA and CDR2 FQGTGA. For the CDR3, the DNA is TGTGCCAGCAGCTCACCCTACGGCGCCGGGGAGCTGTTTTTT. This codes for CASSSPYGAGELFF.

The chain employs TRBV6-2 or TRBV6-3 and TRBJ2-1; D is tentatively TRBD1 or TRBD2 (6 bases each). This CDR3 has 17 amino acids. V was clipped by 0 bases and J by 2 bases, with 14 bases between them. Germline V gene lookup returns CDR1 MNHEY and CDR2 SVGEGT. CDR3 loop: CASSYSGLRDTYNEQFF. The CDR3 DNA sequence: TGTGCCAGCAGTTACTCGGGCCTGCGGGACACCTACAATGAGCAGTTCTTC.

This rearrangement joins TRBV11-3 to TRBJ2-7, with D perhaps matching TRBD1 (6 bases). Germline CDR1 reads SGHNT; CDR2 reads YENEEA. The V gene lost 5 bases and the J gene lost 3 bases, with 14 bases spanning the gap. The CDR3 loop spans 14 amino acids. CDR3: CASSQMTGLYEQYF. The CDR3 nucleotides are TGTGCCAGCAGCCAGATGACAGGACTCTACGAGCAGTACTTC.

The chain carries TRBV5-1 and TRBJ1-6; 8 bases align to TRBD1. The germline gives CDR1 SGHRS, CDR2 YFSETQ. CDR3 size: 18 residues. The V and J ends lost 3 bases and 0 bases, in that order; junction bases with no gene match: 8. The CDR3 protein is CASSWGTGPSSYNSPLHF. The DNA of the CDR3 is TGCGCCAGCAGCTGGGGGACAGGACCCAGCTCCTATAATTCACCCCTCCACTTT. The entire variable domain, with the rest obtained from reference TRBV5-1 and TRBJ1-6, is as follows: KAGVTQTPRYLIKTRGQQVTLSCSPISGHRSVSWYQQTPGQGLQFLFEYFSETQRNKGNFPGRFSGRQFSNSRSEMNVSTLELGDSALYLCASSWGTGPSSYNSPLHFGNGTRLTVT.

This clone was counted between two and nine times. The CDR3 here is CASSRAPGYYGYTF. CDR3 DNA sequence: TGTGCCAGCAGCCGTGCCCCGGGGTACTATGGCTACACCTTC. This rearrangement joins TRBV7-8 to TRBJ1-2; no firm D call. The CDR3 loop spans 14 amino acids. V was shortened by 5 bases and J by 3 bases, with 13 bases between the two germline ends. Germline CDR1 reads SGHVS; CDR2 reads FQNEAQ.

This clone occurred once. The J gene is TRBJ2-3, the V gene TRBV30, with 9 bases fitting TRBD2. This CDR3 spans 14 amino acids. Germline V CDR1 and CDR2: GTSNPN, SVGIG (reference sequence). Unmatched junction bases numbered 4, after V lost 3 bases and J lost 3 bases. The CDR3 DNA follows: TGTGCCTGGAGGGTAGCGGGAGCAACAGATACGCAGTATTTT. Protein sequence: CAWRVAGATDTQYF.

V is TRBV2 and J is TRBJ1-4; perhaps TRBD1 as D (6 bases). V dropped 6 bases and J dropped 5 bases, with 16 bases sitting between them. Germline lookup yields CDR1 SNHLY and CDR2 FYNNEI. This CDR3 is built from 15 residues. The CDR3 region has the DNA TGTGCCAGCAGCCTCACAGGGATCCCCAATGAAAAACTGTTTTTT. Its translation: CASSLTGIPNEKLFF.

This chain uses TRBV14 with TRBJ2-3; a weak D match, TRBD2 (5 bases). The germline V gene has CDR1 SGHDN and CDR2 FVKESK. The CDR3 is made up of 13 amino acids. Deletions cut 3 bases from V and 4 bases from J, with 8 bases between. In DNA form, the CDR3 reads TGTGCCAGCAGCCAGGGGAGCTCAGATACGCAGTATTTT. Residues: CASSQGSSDTQYF. Looking up the rest from reference TRBV14 and TRBJ2-3 gives the full variable domain: EAGVTQFPSHSVIEKGQTVTLRCDPISGHDNLYWYRRVMGKEIKFLLHFVKESKQDESGMPNNRFLAERTGGTYSTLKVQPAELEDSGVYFCASSQGSSDTQYFGPGTRLTVL.

The chain joins TRBV6-5 to TRBJ1-1; the match to TRBD1 covers 8 bases. V lost 3 bases and J lost 5; bases outside the gene matches: 11. Germline V gives CDR1 MNHEY, CDR2 SVGAGI. There are 16 residues in the CDR3. CDR3: CASSYWAGQGQTEAFF. The DNA of the CDR3 is TGTGCCAGCAGTTATTGGGCAGGACAGGGTCAAACTGAAGCTTTCTTT.

The chain joins TRBV12-3 or TRBV12-4 to TRBJ1-1, with unresolved D. Deletions cut 5 bases from V and 8 bases from J, with 12 bases between. The CDR3 is made up of 12 amino acids. CDR3 coding DNA: TGTGCCAGCAGTCCCGTGAGGGCAGAAGCTTTCTTT. This sequence encodes CASSPVRAEAFF.

This clone appeared a few times. The V and J genes are TRBV3-1 (or the pseudogene TRBV3-2) and TRBJ1-6, with D perhaps matching TRBD1 (6 bases). Trimming pared 0 bases from V and 6 bases from J, leaving 9 bases between. CDR3 size: 15 residues. Germline V gene sequence: CDR1 LGHDT, CDR2 YNNKEL (reference sequence). DNA of the CDR3: TGTGCCAGCAGCCAAGACCACAGGGCTAATTCACCCCTCCACTTT. This encodes CASSQDHRANSPLHF.

The rearrangement links TRBV11-3 to TRBJ2-5; 9 bases map to TRBD1. CDR3 length: 14 amino acids. Germline V gene data show CDR1 as SGHNT and CDR2 as YENEEA. With 5 bases clipped from V and 4 bases from J, the junction kept 5 bases outside the gene matches. The CDR3 reads CASSPGQGVETQYF. The CDR3 DNA is TGTGCCAGCAGCCCGGGACAGGGCGTAGAGACCCAGTACTTC.

This sequence joins TRBV19 and TRBJ2-1; possible D gene TRBD2, 5 bases. Germline loops: CDR1 LNHDA, CDR2 SQIVND (reference sequence). CDR3 length equals 16 residues. The V end lost 5 bases, the J end lost 3 bases, and 17 bases lay between the germline ends. The CDR3 nucleotides are TGTGCCAGTAGTCCCTACCCAGGCCGGGGCTACAATGAGCAGTTCTTC. Its translation: CASSPYPGRGYNEQFF.

There are a few counts of this clone. The V and J genes are TRBV4-1 and TRBJ1-4; unclear D gene. The V end was cut by 0 bases, the J end by 0 bases, with 14 bases between. The length of the CDR3 is 18 residues. CDR1 and CDR2 (germline): MGHRA, YSYEKL. DNA of the CDR3: TGCGCCAGCAGCCAAGATCCTCTTGCGGGGACAACTAATGAAAAACTGTTTTTT. This sequence encodes CASSQDPLAGTTNEKLFF.

CDR3 protein: CASSILRGGTEAFF. The CDR3 coding sequence is TGTGCCAGTAGTATACTCAGGGGGGGCACTGAAGCTTTCTTT. The rearrangement joins TRBV19 to TRBJ1-1; 7 bases line up with TRBD1. This CDR3 has 14 amino acids. Looked up from germline, CDR1 is LNHDA and CDR2 is SQIVND (reference sequence). Unmatched junction bases numbered 4, after V lost 2 bases and J lost 4 bases.